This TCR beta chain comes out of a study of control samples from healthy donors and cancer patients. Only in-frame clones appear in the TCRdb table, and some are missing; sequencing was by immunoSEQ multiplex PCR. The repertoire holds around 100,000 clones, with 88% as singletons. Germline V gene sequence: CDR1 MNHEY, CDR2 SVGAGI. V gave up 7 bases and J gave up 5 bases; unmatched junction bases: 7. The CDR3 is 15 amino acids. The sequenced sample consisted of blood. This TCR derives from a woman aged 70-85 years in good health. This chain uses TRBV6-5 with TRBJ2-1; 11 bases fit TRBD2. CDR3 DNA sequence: TGTGCCAGCACAAGGGGACTAGCGGATGACAATGAGCAGTTCTTC. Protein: CASTRGLADDNEQFF.